This TCR beta chain is from a study of blood T cell repertoires in COVID-19. Across the whole study: T cells, B-cell-depleted T cells, or PBMCs provided the cDNA or gDNA that served as material.

Profiling relied on immunoSEQ multiplex PCR, and the TCRdb table lists in-frame clones only, not all of them. The table shows about 95,000 clones, with 90% to 95% occurring only once. Germline V gene data show CDR1 as MDHEN and CDR2 as SYDVKM. The V end lost 5 bases, the J end lost 7 bases, and 6 bases lay between the germline ends. The CDR3 runs 11 residues. The TCR was taken from a woman in her fifties or sixties in a cohort sampled during active COVID-19. V gene TRBV28 combines with J gene TRBJ2-1; D unresolved. Input material: peripheral blood. The CDR3 loop is CASSPLNEQFF. CDR3 bases: TGTGCCAGCAGTCCCTTGAATGAGCAGTTCTTC.